This T cell receptor (beta chain) is from a study of blood T cell repertoires in COVID-19. Only in-frame clones appear in the TCRdb table, and some are missing; sequencing was by immunoSEQ multiplex PCR. The sample holds about 220,000 clones, more than 85% seen once. This CDR3 is built from 14 residues. The germline V and J ends were trimmed by 7 bases and 2 bases, with 14 bases remaining between them. Germline CDR1 is SNHLY and CDR2 is FYNNEI. Source material: peripheral blood. This clonotype originated in a man between 35 and 55 years old with active or convalescent COVID-19. J is TRBJ1-2 and V is TRBV2; D might be TRBD1 (6 bases). The chain's CDR3 is CASKGSGANYGYTF. CDR3 DNA sequence: TGTGCCAGCAAGGGATCAGGGGCGAACTATGGCTACACCTTC. Looking up the rest from reference TRBV2 and TRBJ1-2 gives the full variable domain: EPEVTQTPSHQVTQMGQEVILRCVPISNHLYFYWYRQILGQKVEFLVSFYNNEISEKSEIFDDQFSVERPDGSNFTLKIRSTKLEDSAMYFCASKGSGANYGYTFGSGTRLTVV.